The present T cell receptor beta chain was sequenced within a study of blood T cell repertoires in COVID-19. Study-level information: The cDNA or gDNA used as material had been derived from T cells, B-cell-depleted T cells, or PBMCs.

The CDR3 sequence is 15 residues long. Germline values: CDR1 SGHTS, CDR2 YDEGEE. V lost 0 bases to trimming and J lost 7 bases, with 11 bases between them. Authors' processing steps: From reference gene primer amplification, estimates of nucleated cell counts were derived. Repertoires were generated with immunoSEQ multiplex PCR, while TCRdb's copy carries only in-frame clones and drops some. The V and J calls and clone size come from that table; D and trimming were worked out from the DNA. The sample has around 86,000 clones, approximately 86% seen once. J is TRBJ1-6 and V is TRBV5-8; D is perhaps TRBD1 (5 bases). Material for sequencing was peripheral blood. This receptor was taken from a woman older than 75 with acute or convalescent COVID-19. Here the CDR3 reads CASSLGQGGNSPLHF. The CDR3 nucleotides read TGTGCCAGCAGCTTGGGGCAGGGAGGGAATTCACCCCTCCACTTT.